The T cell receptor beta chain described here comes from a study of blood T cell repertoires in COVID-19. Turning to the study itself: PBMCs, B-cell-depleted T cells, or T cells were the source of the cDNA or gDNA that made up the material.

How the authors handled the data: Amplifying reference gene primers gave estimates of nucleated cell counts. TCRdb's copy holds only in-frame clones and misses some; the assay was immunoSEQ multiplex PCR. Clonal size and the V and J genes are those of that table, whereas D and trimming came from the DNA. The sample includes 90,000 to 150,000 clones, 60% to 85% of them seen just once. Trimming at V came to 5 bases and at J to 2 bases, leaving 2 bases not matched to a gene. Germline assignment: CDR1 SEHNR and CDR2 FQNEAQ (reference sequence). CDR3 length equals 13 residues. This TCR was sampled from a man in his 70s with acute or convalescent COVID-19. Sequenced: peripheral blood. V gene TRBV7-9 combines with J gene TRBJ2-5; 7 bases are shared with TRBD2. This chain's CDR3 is CASSLSGQETQYF. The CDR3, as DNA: TGTGCCAGCAGCCTTAGCGGGCAAGAGACCCAGTACTTC.